This TCR beta chain was obtained from a study of spatial heterogeneity in lung cancer. In the study overall: Raw reads contained each unique TCR and UMI combination more than ten times on average.

V was clipped by 3 bases and J by 10 bases, with 13 bases between them. The CDR3 loop spans 13 amino acids. Using its own MiXCR run on the 5' RACE reads, TCRdb lists one record per CDR3 protein. The repertoire holds over a thousand distinct CDR3 sequences, with roughly 17% as singletons. This sample's time point: sample taken at primary tumor resection. The cohort: about 79 early-stage, untreated non-small cell lung cancer patients. In each case, whole RNA from tumor, nontumor lung or frozen PBMC was sequenced unsorted. The study, taken as a whole, reports: One measure, the expanded intratumoral alpha and beta TCR count, tracked tumor mutation counts. There was tracking of ubiquitous and regional nonsynonymous mutations by the respective counts of ubiquitous and regional expanded TCRs.

This clonotype was seen a handful of times. Its antigen is as yet unknown. Found in a library prepared for alpha chains, this beta chain is an off-target read, and its abundance has little meaning. Sequencing was performed on lung tumor tissue, taken at surgery. V gene TRBV12-3 or TRBV12-4 combines with J gene TRBJ2-1, with D hard to call. This receptor was taken from a female donor with early-stage non-small cell lung cancer. The CDR3 coding sequence is TGTGCCAGCAGTTTCCTCGGAGACTCCGAGCAGTTCTTC. Translation gives CASSFLGDSEQFF.